A selection of T cell receptor beta chains follows, all from one sample in a study of blood T cell repertoires in COVID-19. Measured with immunoSEQ multiplex PCR; TCRdb has only the in-frame clones, and not every one. The sample contains a few hundred thousand clones, 80% to 90% of which appear only once. Sequenced input: PBMCs or T cells enriched from blood (not recorded which). These receptors all come from a man aged 30-40 years who had recovered from COVID-19. Each CDR3 is given with its conserved first and last residue. A D gene is named only where the DNA matches it firmly. Not all rows give a size; the values are once, few, many and, for expanded clones, a class.

j_call: TRBJ1-6; v_call: TRBV16; clone_size: .; d_call: .; cdr3_nt: TGTGCCAGCAGCCAATCAGGTGGCAGGGTTTCACCCCTCCACTTT; cdr3_aa: CASSQSGGRVSPLHF
j_call: TRBJ2-7; v_call: TRBV27; clone_size: .; d_call: .; cdr3_nt: TGTGCCAGCAGTTTACTAAGGGACACAGGTATCTACTACGAGCAGTACTTC; cdr3_aa: CASSLLRDTGIYYEQYF
j_call: TRBJ2-7; v_call: TRBV7-2; clone_size: .; d_call: TRBD1; cdr3_nt: TGTGCCAGCAGCCTTGTGACAGGGGGCGGGTACGAGCAGTACTTC; cdr3_aa: CASSLVTGGGYEQYF
j_call: TRBJ2-3; v_call: TRBV12-5; clone_size: .; d_call: TRBD2; cdr3_nt: TGTGCTAGTGGTTTGGGTTTGGGACTAGCGACAGATACGCAGTATTTT; cdr3_aa: CASGLGLGLATDTQYF
j_call: TRBJ1-1; v_call: TRBV7-8; clone_size: .; d_call: TRBD1; cdr3_nt: TGTGCCAGCAGCCACGCCAGGGGGGATATGAACACTGAAGCTTTCTTT; cdr3_aa: CASSHARGDMNTEAFF
j_call: TRBJ1-5; v_call: TRBV27; clone_size: .; d_call: .; cdr3_nt: TGTGCCAGCAGTTTGGCAGGGTTTATCGATCAGCCCCAGCATTTT; cdr3_aa: CASSLAGFIDQPQHF
j_call: TRBJ2-5; v_call: TRBV5-1; clone_size: .; d_call: .; cdr3_nt: TGCGCCAGCAGCTCAACTAGTGCGGGAGAGACCCAGTACTTC; cdr3_aa: CASSSTSAGETQYF
j_call: TRBJ2-5; v_call: TRBV15; clone_size: .; d_call: TRBD1; cdr3_nt: TGTGCCACCAGCATGACAGGGTTGGAGACCCAGTACTTC; cdr3_aa: CATSMTGLETQYF
j_call: TRBJ1-1; v_call: TRBV5-1; clone_size: .; d_call: .; cdr3_nt: TGCGCCAGCAGGGAGAAGAACACTGAAGCTTTCTTT; cdr3_aa: CASREKNTEAFF
j_call: TRBJ2-2; v_call: TRBV10-3; clone_size: .; d_call: .; cdr3_nt: TGTGCCACCGGACAGTTAGAAAACACCGGGGAGCTGTTTTTT; cdr3_aa: CATGQLENTGELFF
j_call: TRBJ1-1; v_call: TRBV29-1; clone_size: .; d_call: .; cdr3_nt: TGCAGCATACTTTTGGGGGGTTGGACTGAAGCTTTCTTT; cdr3_aa: CSILLGGWTEAFF
j_call: TRBJ1-2; v_call: TRBV14; clone_size: .; d_call: .; cdr3_nt: TGTGCCAGCAGCCAAGATCCAGGGAATAACTATGGCTACACCTTC; cdr3_aa: CASSQDPGNNYGYTF
j_call: TRBJ1-6; v_call: TRBV6-5; clone_size: once; d_call: .; cdr3_nt: TGTGCCAGCAGTACCGACATGGTAAAGTCACCCCTCCACTTT; cdr3_aa: CASSTDMVKSPLHF
j_call: TRBJ2-2; v_call: TRBV5-1; clone_size: .; d_call: .; cdr3_nt: TGCGCCAGCAGCTATAGTCTTAACACCGGGGAGCTGTTTTTT; cdr3_aa: CASSYSLNTGELFF
j_call: TRBJ1-2; v_call: TRBV19; clone_size: .; d_call: TRBD1; cdr3_nt: TGTGCCAGTAGTACCTTGGACAGGTCTAACTATGGCTACACCTTC; cdr3_aa: CASSTLDRSNYGYTF
j_call: TRBJ1-1; v_call: TRBV14; clone_size: .; d_call: TRBD1; cdr3_nt: TGTGCCAGCAGCCAAGATCCACGGTATACAGGGGGCTTGAACACTGAAGCTTTCTTT; cdr3_aa: CASSQDPRYTGGLNTEAFF
j_call: TRBJ1-4; v_call: TRBV5-1; clone_size: .; d_call: TRBD1; cdr3_nt: TGCGCCAGCAGCTTGGCCTTGGGACAGGAAAAACTGTTTTTT; cdr3_aa: CASSLALGQEKLFF
j_call: TRBJ1-1; v_call: TRBV27; clone_size: .; d_call: .; cdr3_nt: TGTGCCAGCACCAAAACCTCGAGGGGGTGGTTCGCTGAAGCTTTCTTT; cdr3_aa: CASTKTSRGWFAEAFF
j_call: TRBJ1-4; v_call: TRBV5-1; clone_size: .; d_call: .; cdr3_nt: TGCGCCAGCAGTAACCGGCGGGGGGGACCTAATGAAAAACTGTTTTTT; cdr3_aa: CASSNRRGGPNEKLFF
j_call: TRBJ2-7; v_call: TRBV6-2/TRBV6-3; clone_size: .; d_call: .; cdr3_nt: TGTGCCAGCACCCCAAGAGAGTGGAGCTACGAGCAGTACTTC; cdr3_aa: CASTPREWSYEQYF
j_call: TRBJ2-7; v_call: TRBV18; clone_size: .; d_call: TRBD1; cdr3_nt: TGTGCCAGCTCACCTCTGGGACAGGGCGACGAGCAGTACTTC; cdr3_aa: CASSPLGQGDEQYF
j_call: TRBJ1-4; v_call: TRBV25-1; clone_size: .; d_call: .; cdr3_nt: TGTGCCAGCAGTGATGGGGGGGGCCTTGTTGAAAAACTGTTTTTT; cdr3_aa: CASSDGGGLVEKLFF
j_call: TRBJ2-3; v_call: TRBV2; clone_size: .; d_call: TRBD2; cdr3_nt: TGTGCCAGCAGTGAAATGGCGGGGGACACAGATACGCAGTATTTT; cdr3_aa: CASSEMAGDTDTQYF
j_call: TRBJ1-1; v_call: TRBV19; clone_size: once; d_call: .; cdr3_nt: TGTGCCACCCGAAGGGGGAACACTGAAGCTTTCTTT; cdr3_aa: CATRRGNTEAFF
j_call: TRBJ2-3; v_call: TRBV3-1/TRBV3-2; clone_size: .; d_call: TRBD2; cdr3_nt: TGTGCCAGCAGCCAAGAGGGGTTAGCGGGGCTTAGCACAGATACGCAGTATTTT; cdr3_aa: CASSQEGLAGLSTDTQYF
j_call: TRBJ1-4; v_call: TRBV9; clone_size: .; d_call: .; cdr3_nt: TGTGCCAGCAGCTGGGGGGGAGATAATGAAAAACTGTTTTTT; cdr3_aa: CASSWGGDNEKLFF
j_call: TRBJ2-1; v_call: TRBV5-4; clone_size: few; d_call: TRBD2; cdr3_nt: TGTGCCAGCAGCTACCGGGGGGGCGGGTTCAATGAGCAGTTCTTC; cdr3_aa: CASSYRGGGFNEQFF
j_call: TRBJ2-3; v_call: TRBV24-1; clone_size: .; d_call: TRBD2; cdr3_nt: TGTGCCGCTGGGACTAGCGGGGGGTTCACAGATACGCAGTATTTT; cdr3_aa: CAAGTSGGFTDTQYF
j_call: TRBJ2-2; v_call: TRBV28; clone_size: .; d_call: .; cdr3_nt: TGTGCCAGCAGTCCAACCGGACAGAACACCGGGGAGCTGTTTTTT; cdr3_aa: CASSPTGQNTGELFF